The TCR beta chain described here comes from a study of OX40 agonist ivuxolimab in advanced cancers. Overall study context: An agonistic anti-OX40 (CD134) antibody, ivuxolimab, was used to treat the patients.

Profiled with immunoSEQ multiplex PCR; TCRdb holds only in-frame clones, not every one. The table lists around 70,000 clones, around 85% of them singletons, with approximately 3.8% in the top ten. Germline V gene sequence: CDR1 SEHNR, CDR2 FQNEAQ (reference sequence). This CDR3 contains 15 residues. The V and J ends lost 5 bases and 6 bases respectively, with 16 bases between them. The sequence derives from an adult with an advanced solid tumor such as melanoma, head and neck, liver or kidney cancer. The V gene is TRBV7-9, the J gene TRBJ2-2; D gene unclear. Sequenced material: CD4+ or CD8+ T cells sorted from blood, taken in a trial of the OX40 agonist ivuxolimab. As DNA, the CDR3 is TGTGCCAGCAGCCCGGCAGGCGCTAACGCCGGGGAGCTGTTTTTT. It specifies CASSPAGANAGELFF.